The clone carrying this T cell receptor (beta chain) was seen only a few times. Its antigen is not known. The PCR used 60 Vbeta and 13 Jbeta primers. The table came from immunoSEQ multiplex PCR; TCRdb's copy has only in-frame clones and leaves some out. The data contain under 150,000 clones, roughly 65% of them singletons. With 7 bases removed from V and 4 bases from J, the gap between germline ends came to 14 bases. Germline CDR1 MNHNS, CDR2 SASEGT. The CDR3 contains 14 residues. The data were obtained in a study of cytomegalovirus exposure and HLA in healthy donors. General study results and limits: A list of approximately 160 TCR beta chains associated with cytomegalovirus was given. Earlier results showed most TCR beta V segments being productive about 90% or about 30% of the time.

The chain carries TRBV6-1 and TRBJ1-5; D possibly corresponds to TRBD1 (6 bases). The specimen was PBMCs. The sequence derives from a man in his forties in good health and CMV-seropositive. The CDR3 spells CASILDSTNQPQHF. In DNA, the CDR3 is TGTGCCAGCATTCTGGACAGCACTAATCAGCCCCAGCATTTT.